This T cell receptor (beta chain) was sequenced during a study of shared clonotypes between healthy human individuals. V dropped 3 bases and J dropped 9 bases, with 6 bases sitting between them. CDR1 LNHDA and CDR2 SQIVND come from the germline V gene (reference sequence). CDR3 length equals 12 residues. Using immunoSEQ multiplex PCR, the repertoire was profiled, and TCRdb retains in-frame clones only, with some absent. The sample yields roughly 2.6 million clones, approximately 94% seen once. The receptor comes from a young man in good health. Sequenced sample: naive CD4+ T cells sorted from blood. Subset of the sample: CD45RA+ positively selected. The chain couples TRBV19 to TRBJ1-6; no clear D gene. The CDR3 coding sequence is TGTGCCAGTAGTATTGGCGGTTCACCCCTCCACTTT. Amino acid sequence: CASSIGGSPLHF.